This TCR beta chain was profiled in a study of control samples from healthy donors and cancer patients. J gave up 5 bases and V 3 bases, and 3 bases lay outside the gene matches. The CDR3 runs to 14 residues. Germline CDR1 and CDR2: MGHDK and SYGVNS. Method: immunoSEQ multiplex PCR; TCRdb's copy keeps in-frame clones and lacks some. In the table there are fewer than 200,000 clones, around 94% of which are singletons. The chain recombines TRBV25-1 with TRBJ2-1; 8 nucleotides agree with TRBD2. Sequencing was carried out using blood. This TCR was sampled from a young man in good health. CDR3 region: CASSEVGRDNEQFF. Here the CDR3 DNA reads TGTGCCAGCAGTGAGGTCGGGAGGGACAATGAGCAGTTCTTC. The variable domain in full, completed from reference TRBV25-1 and TRBJ2-1, reads EADIYQTPRYLVIGTGKKITLECSQTMGHDKMYWYQQDPGMELHLIHYSYGVNSTEKGDLSSESTVSRIRTEHFPLTLESARPSHTSQYLCASSEVGRDNEQFFGPGTRLTVL.